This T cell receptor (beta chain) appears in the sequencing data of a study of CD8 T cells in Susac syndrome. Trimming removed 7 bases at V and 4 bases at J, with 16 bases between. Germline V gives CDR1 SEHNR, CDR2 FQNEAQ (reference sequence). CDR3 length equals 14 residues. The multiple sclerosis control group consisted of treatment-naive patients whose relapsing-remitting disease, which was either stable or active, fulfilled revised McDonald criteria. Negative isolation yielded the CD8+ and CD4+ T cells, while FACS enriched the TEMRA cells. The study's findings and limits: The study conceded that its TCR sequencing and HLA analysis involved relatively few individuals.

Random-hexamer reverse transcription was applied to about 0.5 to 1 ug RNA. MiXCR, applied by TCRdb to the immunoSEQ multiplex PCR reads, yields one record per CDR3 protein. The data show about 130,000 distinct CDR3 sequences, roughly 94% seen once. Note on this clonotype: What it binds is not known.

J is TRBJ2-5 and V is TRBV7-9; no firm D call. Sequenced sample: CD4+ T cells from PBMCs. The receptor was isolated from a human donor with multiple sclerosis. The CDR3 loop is CASNHHGPRETQYF. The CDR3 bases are TGTGCCAGCAACCACCACGGGCCTCGAGAGACCCAGTACTTC.